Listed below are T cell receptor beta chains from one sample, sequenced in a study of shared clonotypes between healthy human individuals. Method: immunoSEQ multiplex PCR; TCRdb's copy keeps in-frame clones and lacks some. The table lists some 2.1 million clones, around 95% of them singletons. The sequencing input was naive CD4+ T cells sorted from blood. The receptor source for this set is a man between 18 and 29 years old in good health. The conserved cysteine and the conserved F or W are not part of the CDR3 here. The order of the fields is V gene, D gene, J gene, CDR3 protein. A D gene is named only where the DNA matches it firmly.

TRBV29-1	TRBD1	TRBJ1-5	SVLGQGKEQPQH
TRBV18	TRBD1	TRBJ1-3	ASSPVPGQGSGNTIY
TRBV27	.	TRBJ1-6	ASSSGAGSPLH
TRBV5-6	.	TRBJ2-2	ASSATGELF
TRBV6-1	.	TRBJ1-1	ASSPRTGTEAF
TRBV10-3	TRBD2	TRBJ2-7	AISEWGGEQY
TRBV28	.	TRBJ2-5	ASVGGGHQETQY
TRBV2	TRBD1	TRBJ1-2	ASSGQGTNYGYT
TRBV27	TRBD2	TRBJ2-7	ASSLSRPGLAVAHEQY
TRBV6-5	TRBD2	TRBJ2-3	ASSQTSGRSDTQY
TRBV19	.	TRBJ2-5	AVGELGRETQY
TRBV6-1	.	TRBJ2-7	ASSESRLGRNEQY
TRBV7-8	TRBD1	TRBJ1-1	ASSLVRDGGGGKDTEAF
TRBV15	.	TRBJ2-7	ATSRPTPVAYEQY
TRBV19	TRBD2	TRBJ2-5	ASRNKVAGGQETQY
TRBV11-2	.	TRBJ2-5	ASRMPSKETQY
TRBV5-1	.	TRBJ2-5	ASSGGGSQETQY
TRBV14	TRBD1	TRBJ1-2	ASSPQTGIPGYT
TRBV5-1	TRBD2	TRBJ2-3	ASSGGRAVDTQY
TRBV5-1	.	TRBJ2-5	ASSLTEGGETQY
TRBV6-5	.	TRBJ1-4	ASRTTGKGEKLF
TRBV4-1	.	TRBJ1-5	ASSQEGGHSNQPQH
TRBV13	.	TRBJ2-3	ASSFLHSREADTQY
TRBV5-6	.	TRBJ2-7	ASGQRGPKFYEQY
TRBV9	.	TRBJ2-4	ASSDGRVAKNIQY
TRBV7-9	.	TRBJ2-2	ASSLVFQKNTGELF
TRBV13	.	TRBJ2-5	ASSFPGAQETQY
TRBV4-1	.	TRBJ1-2	ASSQERGSYGYT
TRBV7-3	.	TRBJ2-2	ASSSQATGELF
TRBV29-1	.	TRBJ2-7	SVALSYEQY
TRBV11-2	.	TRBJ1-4	ASSFAGFVNEKLF
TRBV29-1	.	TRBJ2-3	SVLRDTQY
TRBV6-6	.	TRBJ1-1	ASSYSQGISITEAF